The rows below give T cell receptor beta chains drawn from one sample of a study of vaccination and CD4 T cells after COVID-19. No cognate antigen is known for these TCRs. MiXCR, run by TCRdb on the PCR reads, gives a single entry per CDR3 protein. The table has under 20,000 distinct CDR3 sequences, just over 45% seen once. The specimen was CD4+ T cells from blood, cultured in vitro, collected after SARS-CoV-2 vaccination. Source of these receptors: a human donor who had recovered from COVID-19. Each CDR3 is given with its conserved first and last residue. The order of the fields is V gene, clone size, D gene, J gene, CDR3 protein, CDR3 DNA. D genes are given only for firm matches. A clone size is listed for some rows: how often the clone was seen (once, few, many), or a class if it is expanded.

TRBV29-1	NA	NA	TRBJ1-1	CSVVTGMGTEAFF	TGCAGCGTAGTAACAGGGATGGGCACTGAAGCTTTCTTT
TRBV7-2	NA	NA	TRBJ1-5	CASSPRGGAQPQHF	TGTGCCAGCAGCCCCAGGGGAGGGGCTCAGCCCCAGCATTTT
TRBV5-1	NA	NA	TRBJ1-1	CASSWTGGADTEAFF	TGCGCCAGCAGCTGGACCGGGGGCGCGGACACTGAAGCTTTCTTT
TRBV20-1	few	NA	TRBJ1-4	CSARSEKLFF	TGCAGTGCTAGGTCTGAAAAACTGTTTTTT
TRBV20-1	NA	TRBD1	TRBJ2-5	CSAGDRGQETQYF	TGCAGTGCAGGGGACAGGGGACAAGAGACCCAGTACTTC
TRBV7-6	NA	NA	TRBJ2-5	CASSRSRGETQYF	TGTGCCAGCAGCCGAAGTCGGGGGGAGACCCAGTACTTC
TRBV27	NA	NA	TRBJ1-2	CASPDRHYGYTF	TGTGCCAGCCCTGACAGGCACTATGGCTACACCTTC
TRBV20-1	few	NA	TRBJ1-6	CSASPPIAPLHF	TGCAGTGCTAGTCCGCCGATCGCACCCCTCCACTTT
TRBV5-6	few	NA	TRBJ1-1	CASSSPGGDTEAFF	TGTGCCAGCAGCTCTCCGGGAGGCGACACTGAAGCTTTCTTT
TRBV7-9	NA	TRBD1	TRBJ2-3	CASSLGQSSTDTQYF	TGTGCCAGCAGCTTGGGACAGTCTAGCACAGATACGCAGTATTTT
TRBV30	NA	NA	TRBJ2-3	CAWSRGRTDTQYF	TGTGCCTGGAGTCGGGGGCGCACAGATACGCAGTATTTT
TRBV20-1	NA	NA	TRBJ2-7	CSARAQWDSLYEQYF	TGCAGTGCTAGGGCCCAATGGGACTCTCTCTACGAGCAGTACTTC
TRBV12-3/TRBV12-4	NA	TRBD2	TRBJ2-3	CASRKTSGGADTQYF	TGTGCCAGCAGAAAGACTAGCGGGGGGGCGGATACGCAGTATTTT
TRBV6-5	few	TRBD1	TRBJ1-5	CASSYGGGGRQPQHF	TGTGCCAGCAGTTACGGGGGAGGGGGCCGTCAGCCCCAGCATTTT
TRBV20-1	NA	NA	TRBJ2-7	CSARDLRGYLGYEQYF	TGCAGTGCTAGAGACCTAAGAGGATACCTAGGCTACGAGCAGTACTTC
TRBV6-2/TRBV6-3	few	TRBD1	TRBJ1-2	CASRSAQTGGLRGYTF	TGTGCCAGCCGATCCGCCCAAACAGGGGGCCTCAGGGGCTACACCTTC
TRBV20-1	NA	TRBD2	TRBJ2-1	CSASLSTSGYNEQFF	TGCAGTGCTTCCCTCTCGACTAGCGGGTACAATGAGCAGTTCTTC
TRBV19	few	NA	TRBJ1-5	CASSIPYQPQHF	TGTGCCAGTAGTATCCCGTATCAGCCCCAGCATTTT
TRBV19	NA	NA	TRBJ2-7	CASSIPPRGAISYEQYF	TGTGCCAGTAGTATTCCGCCCAGGGGGGCGATCTCCTACGAGCAGTACTTC
TRBV2	NA	TRBD1	TRBJ2-3	CASSGQGVTDTQYF	TGTGCCAGCAGCGGACAGGGGGTAACAGATACGCAGTATTTT
TRBV7-9	NA	NA	TRBJ1-6	CASSLGGQSNSPLHF	TGTGCCAGCAGCTTAGGGGGACAATCAAATTCACCCCTCCACTTT
TRBV6-2/TRBV6-3	NA	NA	TRBJ2-7	CASSYQGITYEQYF	TGTGCCAGCAGTTACCAGGGGATCACCTACGAGCAGTACTTC
TRBV20-1	NA	TRBD1	TRBJ2-7	CSARDGTGIHEQYF	TGCAGTGCTAGAGATGGGACAGGGATCCACGAGCAGTACTTC
TRBV27	few	NA	TRBJ2-3	CASSLVWTDTQYF	TGTGCCAGCAGTTTGGTTTGGACAGATACGCAGTATTTT
TRBV7-3	NA	NA	TRBJ2-7	CASSLVVGRATYEQYF	TGTGCCAGCAGCTTGGTGGTTGGACGGGCCACCTACGAGCAGTACTTC
TRBV7-2	NA	NA	TRBJ1-5	CASSLFSNQPQHF	TGTGCCAGCAGCTTATTTAGCAATCAGCCCCAGCATTTT
TRBV2	NA	NA	TRBJ1-3	CASSALPGNTIYF	TGTGCCAGCAGTGCGCTCCCTGGAAACACCATATATTTT
TRBV7-2	NA	TRBD2	TRBJ2-3	CASSSQRGTRNTDTQYF	TGTGCCAGCAGCTCACAAAGGGGGACTAGGAACACAGATACGCAGTATTTT
TRBV11-2	NA	NA	TRBJ1-1	CASSLQGTEAFF	TGTGCCAGCAGCTTACAGGGGACTGAAGCTTTCTTT
TRBV30	NA	NA	TRBJ1-5	CAWSTGGGQPQHF	TGTGCCTGGAGTACGGGGGGGGGTCAGCCCCAGCATTTT
TRBV20-1	NA	NA	TRBJ1-5	CSATRGGKSNQPQHF	TGCAGTGCTACCCGGGGAGGGAAGAGCAATCAGCCCCAGCATTTT
TRBV28	NA	NA	TRBJ2-3	CASTSGGATDTQYF	TGTGCCAGCACCTCGGGCGGAGCCACAGATACGCAGTATTTT
TRBV5-6	NA	NA	TRBJ2-7	CASSRPGSLYEQYF	TGTGCCAGCAGCAGACCGGGAAGCCTTTACGAGCAGTACTTC
TRBV5-6	few	TRBD1	TRBJ1-2	CASSSGTAAFNYGYTF	TGTGCCAGCAGCTCGGGGACAGCAGCCTTCAACTATGGCTACACCTTC
TRBV12-3/TRBV12-4	NA	NA	TRBJ2-3	CASSPDHSTDTQYF	TGTGCCAGCAGCCCCGATCACTCCACAGATACGCAGTATTTT
TRBV6-2/TRBV6-3	few	NA	TRBJ1-5	CASSYGTSTFGGNQPQHF	TGTGCCAGCAGTTACGGGACAAGCACCTTTGGGGGCAATCAGCCCCAGCATTTT
TRBV5-4	NA	NA	TRBJ2-5	CASSSVRQETQYF	TGTGCCAGCAGCTCCGTTCGGCAAGAGACCCAGTACTTC
TRBV15	few	NA	TRBJ1-3	CATSSPGAGNTIYF	TGTGCCACCAGCAGCCCAGGGGCGGGAAACACCATATATTTT
TRBV6-5	NA	TRBD2	TRBJ2-3	CASTYPTSENVPVRDTQYF	TGTGCCAGCACTTACCCGACTAGCGAGAATGTACCCGTTCGGGATACGCAGTATTTT
TRBV6-2/TRBV6-3	NA	NA	TRBJ1-1	CASSYSPSVGTEAFF	TGTGCCAGCAGTTACTCCCCCTCGGTGGGAACTGAAGCTTTCTTT
TRBV6-1	NA	TRBD1	TRBJ1-5	CASSELIGGHQPQHF	TGTGCCAGCAGTGAATTGATAGGGGGCCATCAGCCCCAGCATTTT
TRBV5-1	NA	NA	TRBJ1-1	CASEAGTSNTEAFF	TGCGCCAGTGAGGCCGGGACATCGAACACTGAAGCTTTCTTT
TRBV7-9	NA	NA	TRBJ1-1	CASSPVAGGNTEAFF	TGTGCCAGCAGCCCAGTCGCGGGTGGGAACACTGAAGCTTTCTTT
TRBV6-1	NA	NA	TRBJ2-3	CASSVSNTGDTQYF	TGTGCCAGCAGTGTGAGTAACACCGGGGATACGCAGTATTTT
TRBV19	NA	TRBD1	TRBJ1-6	CASSITGGIGDSPLHF	TGTGCCAGTAGTATCACAGGGGGAATCGGGGATTCACCCCTCCACTTT
TRBV6-1	NA	NA	TRBJ2-3	CASSERILERVLTDTQYF	TGTGCCAGCAGTGAAAGGATTTTAGAACGGGTCCTCACAGATACGCAGTATTTT
TRBV20-1	NA	NA	TRBJ1-6	CSARRESYNSPLHF	TGCAGTGCTAGGAGGGAGTCCTATAATTCACCCCTCCACTTT
TRBV6-1	NA	NA	TRBJ2-2	CASRPLGFGSGTGELFF	TGTGCCAGCAGGCCCCTTGGATTCGGCTCAGGGACCGGGGAGCTGTTTTTT
TRBV5-4	NA	NA	TRBJ1-2	CASSLPGRGANYGYTF	TGTGCCAGCAGCTTGCCCGGGCGGGGAGCTAACTATGGCTACACCTTC
TRBV7-8	NA	NA	TRBJ1-2	CASSLLSADRLNGYTF	TGTGCCAGCAGCTTACTGTCCGCAGACAGGTTGAATGGCTACACCTTC
TRBV20-1	NA	TRBD1	TRBJ2-7	CSARDLLTGANYEQYF	TGCAGTGCTAGAGATCTTTTGACAGGGGCGAACTACGAGCAGTACTTC
TRBV7-2	NA	NA	TRBJ1-1	CASSQRGGENTEAFF	TGTGCCAGCAGCCAGAGGGGGGGGGAGAACACTGAAGCTTTCTTT
TRBV7-9	once	NA	TRBJ1-5	CASSLDGKSNQPQHF	TGTGCCAGCAGCTTAGATGGGAAGAGCAATCAGCCCCAGCATTTT
TRBV20-1	NA	NA	TRBJ1-1	CSAQDRFWGVF	TGCAGTGCTCAGGACCGTTTTTGGGGAGTCTTT